This T cell receptor beta chain comes out of a study of blood T cell repertoires in COVID-19. Study at large: Specimens from acute and convalescent COVID-19 originated in the United States, Italy and Spain.

Data came from immunoSEQ multiplex PCR; TCRdb stores just in-frame clones and leaves some out. Counted here are about 140,000 clones, 85% to 90% occurring once; the ten biggest clones make up roughly 5%. The CDR3 runs to 14 residues. Germline CDR1 reads LNHDA; CDR2 reads SQIVND (reference sequence). V was cut by 3 bases and J by 9 bases, with 15 bases left in between. This clone was observed a few times. This chain links TRBV19 with TRBJ1-5, with D hard to call. This receptor was obtained from a human donor in a cohort sampled during active COVID-19. The sample comprised peripheral blood. Written as DNA, the CDR3 is TGTGCCAGTAGTATTTGGATACTCCTAGGGCCCCAGCATTTT. Protein sequence: CASSIWILLGPQHF.